Presented here are 32 T cell receptor beta chains from one specimen sequenced in a study of blood T cell repertoires in COVID-19. Sequencing was performed with immunoSEQ multiplex PCR; in TCRdb, only in-frame clones are kept and a portion is missing. The data hold 140,000 to 150,000 clones, with 88% observed a single time. Sequencing was done on a sample of peripheral blood. These receptor sequences come from a human donor in a cohort sampled during active COVID-19.

The gene calls are TRBV7-2 and TRBJ2-7; TRBD1 matches at 7 bases. V dropped 1 base and J dropped 2; count of bases not matched to a gene: 5. Germline assignment: CDR1 SGHTA and CDR2 FQGNSA. This CDR3 has 15 amino acids. The chain's CDR3 is CASSLEGTATYEQYF. The DNA for the CDR3 is TGTGCCAGCAGCTTAGAGGGGACAGCAACCTACGAGCAGTACTTC.

This chain joins TRBV12-3 or TRBV12-4 and TRBJ2-5; 8 bases agree with TRBD1. This CDR3 region has 12 residues. With V trimmed by 8 bases and J by 3 bases, 2 bases remained unmatched. The chain's CDR3 is CASSDREETQYF. The CDR3 DNA is TGTGCCAGCTCGGACAGGGAAGAGACCCAGTACTTC.

This clone was seen a single time. In DNA form, the CDR3 reads TGTGCCACCTTACGGGGGGCCAACGTCCTGACTTTC. It translates to CATLRGANVLTF. This chain joins TRBV28 and TRBJ2-6; D uncertain. Deletions cut 10 bases from V and 4 bases from J, with 8 bases between. Germline CDR1 reads MDHEN; CDR2 reads SYDVKM. The CDR3 is made up of 12 amino acids. Variable domain in full (rest from reference TRBV28 and TRBJ2-6): DVKVTQSSRYLVKRTGEKVFLECVQDMDHENMFWYRQDPGLGLRLIYFSYDVKMKEKGDIPEGYSVSREKKERFSLILESASTNQTSMYLCATLRGANVLTFGAGSRLTVL.

The rearrangement uses TRBV5-1 and TRBJ1-6, with a weak D call TRBD1 (5 bases). CDR3 length: 16 residues. Deletions cut 3 bases from V and 7 bases from J, with 17 bases between. Germline V gene lookup returns CDR1 SGHRS and CDR2 YFSETQ. The CDR3 region is CASSSTAGPGNSPLHF. The CDR3 nucleotides are TGCGCCAGCAGCTCCACCGCCGGCCCAGGGAATTCACCCCTCCACTTT.

The V and J genes are TRBV5-4 and TRBJ1-6; maybe TRBD1 (6 bases). The CDR3 extends over 15 amino acids. V was pared by 0 bases and J by 7 bases, with 11 bases between. Looked up from germline, CDR1 is SGHNT and CDR2 is YYREEE (reference sequence). CDR3 nucleotide sequence: TGTGCCAGCAGCTTGGACAGGGCTGGGAATTCACCCCTCCACTTT. The encoded protein is CASSLDRAGNSPLHF.

The chain links TRBV28 to TRBJ1-2, with 11 bases lining up with TRBD1. This CDR3 has 15 amino acids. The junction had 6 bases not matched to a gene; V was cut back by 4 bases and J by 5 bases. Per germline, CDR1 MDHEN and CDR2 SYDVKM. CDR3 protein: CASSSRDRGTYGYTF. In nucleotides, the CDR3 is TGTGCCAGCAGTTCCCGGGACAGGGGGACTTATGGCTACACCTTC.

The chain is built from TRBV7-2 and TRBJ1-5; 11 bases map to TRBD1. This CDR3 spans 15 amino acids. Germline V gene sequence: CDR1 SGHTA, CDR2 FQGNSA. Trimming took 1 base from V and 5 from J; bases not matched to a gene: 1. CDR3 bases: TGTGCCAGCAGCTTAGGGGGACAGGGGGATCAGCCCCAGCATTTT. Protein sequence: CASSLGGQGDQPQHF.

The gene calls are TRBV6-2 or TRBV6-3 and TRBJ2-2, with 9 bases lining up with TRBD2. The CDR3 covers 16 residues. Trimming took 5 bases from V and 5 from J; bases not matched to a gene: 9. CDR1 is MNHEY and CDR2 is SVGEGT in the germline V gene. This chain's CDR3 is CASSPPGLAITGELFF. The CDR3 DNA is TGTGCCAGCAGTCCGCCGGGACTAGCAATAACCGGGGAGCTGTTTTTT.

The rearrangement links TRBV7-9 to TRBJ2-3; tentative D call: TRBD2 (6 bases). The CDR3 sequence is 16 residues long. V was trimmed by 6 bases and J by 0 bases, leaving 16 bases between them. Per the germline V gene, CDR1 is SEHNR and CDR2 is FQNEAQ (reference sequence). The CDR3 region is CASSPKGRTSTDTQYF. Here the CDR3 DNA reads TGTGCCAGCAGTCCCAAAGGGAGGACTAGCACAGATACGCAGTATTTT.

For this clone: Other DNA variants within this sample encode the same CDR3. The chain is built from TRBV27 and TRBJ2-7; D remains ambiguous. Germline V gives CDR1 MNHEY, CDR2 SMNVEV (reference sequence). With 3 bases removed from V and 3 bases from J, the gap between germline ends came to 9 bases. The CDR3 contains 13 residues. CDR3 in amino acids: CASSFSGSYEQYF. The CDR3 DNA reads as TGTGCCAGCAGTTTTTCGGGTAGCTACGAGCAGTACTTC.

This chain connects TRBV7-6 to TRBJ2-5; 8 bases map to TRBD1. V shed 5 bases and J 0 bases; nucleotides not matched to a gene: 11. Germline loops: CDR1 SGHVS, CDR2 FNYEAQ. The CDR3 covers 17 residues. CDR3 amino acids: CASSIVGQGLYQETQYF. In DNA, the CDR3 is TGTGCCAGCAGCATTGTAGGACAGGGTTTGTACCAAGAGACCCAGTACTTC.

This chain uses TRBV2 with TRBJ2-7; D perhaps matches TRBD1 (6 bases). CDR1 and CDR2 from the germline V gene are SNHLY and FYNNEI. The CDR3 totals 11 residues. Trimming stripped 8 bases from V and 2 bases from J, with 7 bases between. The CDR3 nucleotides are TGTGCCAGCCGGACAGCCTACGAGCAGTACTTC. Translating it yields CASRTAYEQYF.

The gene calls are TRBV25-1 and TRBJ1-1; no firm D call. The CDR3 has 16 amino acids. The V end lost 1 base, the J end lost 3 bases, and 15 bases lay between the germline ends. The germline CDR1 and CDR2 sequences are MGHDK and SYGVNS. The CDR3 DNA follows: TGTGCCAGCAGTGAATTTGGGAGGGATGGGGACACTGAAGCTTTCTTT. Translated: CASSEFGRDGDTEAFF. Variable domain in full (rest from reference TRBV25-1 and TRBJ1-1): EADIYQTPRYLVIGTGKKITLECSQTMGHDKMYWYQQDPGMELHLIHYSYGVNSTEKGDLSSESTVSRIRTEHFPLTLESARPSHTSQYLCASSEFGRDGDTEAFFGQGTRLTVV.

This rearrangement joins TRBV19 to TRBJ2-2; perhaps TRBD2 as D (5 bases). The length of the CDR3 is 15 residues. V was shortened by 3 bases and J by 0 bases, with 8 bases between the two germline ends. Germline values: CDR1 LNHDA, CDR2 SQIVND (reference sequence). The CDR3 DNA sequence: TGTGCCAGTAGTATTATCGGGGCGAACACCGGGGAGCTGTTTTTT. It translates to CASSIIGANTGELFF.

CDR3: CSDRGHEQYF. CDR3 nucleotide sequence: TGCAGTGACAGGGGACACGAGCAGTACTTC. The gene calls are TRBV20-1 and TRBJ2-7; 7 positions match TRBD1. Germline V gene data show CDR1 as DFQATT and CDR2 as SNEGSKA (reference sequence). There are 10 residues in the CDR3. J was trimmed by 5 bases and V by 7 bases; bases with no gene match: 2.

The chain carries TRBV7-9 and TRBJ1-4; TRBD1 matches 9 bases. This CDR3 spans 15 amino acids. Per the germline V gene, CDR1 is SEHNR and CDR2 is FQNEAQ (reference sequence). J gave up 8 bases and V 3 bases, and 7 bases lay outside the gene matches. DNA for the CDR3: TGTGCCAGCAGCTTTGCGACAGGGGGTAAAGAAAAACTGTTTTTT. Its translation is CASSFATGGKEKLFF. The full variable domain, with the rest looked up from reference TRBV7-9 and TRBJ1-4, is DTGVSQNPRHKITKRGQNVTFRCDPISEHNRLYWYRQTLGQGPEFLTYFQNEAQLEKSRLLSDRFSAERPKGSFSTLEIQRTEQGDSAMYLCASSFATGGKEKLFFGSGTQLSVL.

The V and J genes are TRBV18 and TRBJ2-7; TRBD1 aligns across 9 bases. CDR1 is KGHSH, CDR2 LQKENI, per germline. CDR3 size: 14 residues. Trimming removed 6 bases from V and 9 bases from J; junction bases left unmatched: 12. CDR3 DNA sequence: TGTGCCAGCTCCCTCACGCGGGACAGGGCTCCGCAGTACTTC. It codes for CASSLTRDRAPQYF.

The chain joins TRBV12-3 or TRBV12-4 to TRBJ1-2; possible D gene TRBD1, 5 bases. With 2 bases removed from V and 3 bases from J, the gap between germline ends came to 7 bases. The CDR3 runs to 13 residues. The CDR3 coding sequence is TGTGCCAGCAGTTTACAGGGCTACTATGGCTACACCTTC. It codes for CASSLQGYYGYTF.

This clone was detected once. The V and J genes are TRBV2 and TRBJ1-2, with D possibly TRBD1 on 6 matching bases. Trimming removed 2 bases from V and 7 bases from J, with 17 bases in between. CDR1 is SNHLY and CDR2 is FYNNEI in the germline V gene. CDR3 length: 15 residues. The DNA of the CDR3 is TGTGCCAGCAGTGAACACTTGGCGGGGGGCGGTGGCTACACCTTC. It translates to CASSEHLAGGGGYTF.

The V call is TRBV28, the J call TRBJ1-2, with D possibly matching TRBD1 (6 bases). The CDR3 covers 12 residues. V shed 6 bases and J shed 2 bases, with 7 bases lying between them. Germline lookup yields CDR1 MDHEN and CDR2 SYDVKM. CDR3 in DNA: TGTGCCAGCAGAGGACAGAACTATGGCTACACCTTC. It translates to CASRGQNYGYTF.

V usage is TRBV10-3 and J usage is TRBJ1-6, with TRBD1 identical over 7 bases. CDR1 and CDR2 (germline): ENHRY, SYGVKD. Germline trimming cut 4 bases from V and 11 bases from J; bases unmatched to any gene: 8. The CDR3 has 14 residues. Written as DNA, the CDR3 is TGTGCCATCAGTGTGGAGGGGGCAACGGCACCCCTCCACTTT. It is translated as CAISVEGATAPLHF.

This chain links TRBV28 with TRBJ1-1; D gene uncertain. This CDR3 is built from 17 residues. Germline lookup yields CDR1 MDHEN and CDR2 SYDVKM. V was clipped by 9 bases and J by 2 bases, with 25 bases between them. The CDR3 is CASYPNFRRAANTEAFF. The CDR3 DNA is TGTGCCAGTTATCCTAATTTTCGGCGGGCCGCAAACACTGAAGCTTTCTTT.

This clone occurred once. V gene TRBV2 combines with J gene TRBJ2-3; the match to TRBD2 covers 13 bases. CDR3 length equals 16 residues. The junction had 6 bases not matched to a gene; V was cut back by 7 bases and J by 2 bases. CDR1 SNHLY and CDR2 FYNNEI come from the germline V gene. The DNA for the CDR3 is TGTGCCAGCAAAAGACTAGCGGGGGGCCCCACAGATACGCAGTATTTT. Amino acids: CASKRLAGGPTDTQYF.

The V gene is TRBV15, the J gene TRBJ1-4, with 8 nucleotides matching TRBD1. The junction had 9 bases not matched to a gene; V was cut back by 5 bases and J by 10 bases. This CDR3 spans 14 amino acids. The V gene's germline CDR1 is LNHNV and CDR2 YYDKDF (reference sequence). CDR3 sequence: CATSGDRGEVKLFF. The CDR3 DNA is TGTGCCACCAGCGGCGACAGGGGAGAGGTAAAACTGTTTTTT.

The chain uses TRBV28 and TRBJ2-3, with a weak D call TRBD1 (5 bases). V lost 4 bases and J 4 bases, leaving 15 bases between the germline ends. Looked up from germline, CDR1 is MDHEN and CDR2 is SYDVKM. The CDR3 is made up of 15 amino acids. The CDR3 here is CASSSRQPRADTQYF. CDR3 bases: TGTGCCAGCAGTTCTAGACAGCCCCGGGCAGATACGCAGTATTTT.

This chain uses TRBV16 with TRBJ2-1; D remains unclear. The V and J ends lost 0 bases and 3 bases respectively, with 18 bases between them. Germline CDR1 is KGHSY and CDR2 is FQNENV. There are 18 residues in the CDR3. The CDR3 DNA is TGTGCCAGCAGCCAATCTAGTCGCCAATACGCGATCTACAATGAGCAGTTCTTC. Amino acid sequence: CASSQSSRQYAIYNEQFF.

This clone was recorded once. This chain connects TRBV10-3 to TRBJ1-3; 9 bases fit TRBD1. Per the germline V gene, CDR1 is ENHRY and CDR2 is SYGVKD. This CDR3 has 18 residues. The trim removed 3 bases at V and 2 bases at J, leaving 11 bases unmatched. CDR3: CAISESGQGKETGNTIYF. The CDR3 bases are TGTGCCATCAGTGAATCGGGACAGGGAAAGGAGACTGGAAACACCATATATTTT.

The chain links TRBV7-2 to TRBJ2-3; D perhaps matches TRBD2 (5 bases). V shed 5 bases and J shed 3 bases, with 24 bases lying between them. The CDR3 runs 18 residues. The V gene's germline CDR1 is SGHTA and CDR2 FQGNSA. The CDR3 DNA is TGTGCCAGCAGCAAAACACCCATAGGGCCCCCGGGGACAGATACGCAGTATTTT. The encoded protein is CASSKTPIGPPGTDTQYF.

This rearrangement joins TRBV3-1 (or the pseudogene TRBV3-2) to TRBJ2-7, with D possibly being TRBD2 (6 bases). Germline CDR1 reads LGHDT; CDR2 reads YNNKEL (reference sequence). V lost 4 bases to trimming and J lost 2 bases, with 15 bases between them. The CDR3 sequence is 15 residues long. CDR3 nucleotide sequence: TGTGCCAGCAGCCGCGGGACTTCGCCTACCTACGAGCAGTACTTC. It translates to CASSRGTSPTYEQYF.

The chain has TRBV4-2 and TRBJ2-7; weak D call: TRBD1 (5 bases). Trimming stripped 0 bases from V and 7 bases from J, with 7 bases between. The CDR3 contains 12 residues. Per germline, CDR1 LGHNA and CDR2 YNFKEQ. The CDR3 nucleotides are TGTGCCAGCAGCCAAGATCGGACAGAGCAGTACTTC. Translation: CASSQDRTEQYF.

In this sample, this clone turned up once. V gene TRBV11-2 combines with J gene TRBJ2-5; perhaps TRBD1 as D (6 bases). There are 14 residues in the CDR3. V was trimmed by 5 bases and J by 5 bases, leaving 15 bases between them. Germline CDR1 is SGHAT and CDR2 is FQNNGV. In DNA form, the CDR3 reads TGTGCCAGCAGCCCAGACAGGATCTTGGAGACCCAGTACTTC. Translating gives CASSPDRILETQYF.

The chain has TRBV7-3 and TRBJ2-7, with 7 bases aligning to TRBD1. The V gene end was trimmed by 1 base and the J gene end by 9 bases; junction bases not matched to a gene: 15. This CDR3 contains 16 residues. Per germline, CDR1 SGHTA and CDR2 FQGTGA. The CDR3 protein is CASSLIWDRHLLVQYF. The CDR3 region has the DNA TGTGCCAGCAGCTTAATTTGGGACAGACACCTCCTCGTGCAGTACTTC.